The 10 T cell receptor beta chains reported below all come from one sample, sequenced in a study of post-analysis software for immune sequencing data. What these receptors recognize is not known. Prepared libraries of TCR beta cDNA carried unique molecular identifiers. TCRdb analysed the PCR reads with MiXCR anew, one entry per CDR3 protein. The top ten clones hold approximately 0.55% of a sample with hundreds of thousands of distinct CDR3 sequences, roughly 29% of them seen once. Findings and caveats of the study: Elevated frequency relative to controls characterized about 5 TRBV segments in patients, TRBV5-6, TRBV5-1 and TRBV20-1 among them.

The sample consisted of blood. The receptors derive from a girl aged 10-17 years with multiple sclerosis.

As concerns this clonotype: The germline gene is not matched at one end of the junction; a read error may be the cause. The chain is built from TRBV9 and TRBJ2-1; weak D call: TRBD2 (5 bases). Germline values: CDR1 SGDLS, CDR2 YYNGEE. The CDR3 is made up of 15 amino acids. As DNA, the CDR3 is TGTCCCAGCAGCGTAGAGGGCGACCACGTCGATGAGCAGTTCTTC. As protein: CPSSVEGDHVDEQFF. The full variable domain, completed using reference TRBV9 and TRBJ2-1, is DSGVTQTPKHLITATGQRVTLRCSPRSGDLSVYWYQQSLDQGLQFLIQYYNGEERAKGNILERFSAQQFPDLHSELNLSSLELGDSALYFCPSSVEGDHVDEQFFGPGTRLTVL.

The rearrangement joins TRBV7-2 to TRBJ2-1; 7 bases are shared with TRBD2. Germline CDR1 SGHTA, CDR2 FQGNSA. Trimming cost V 0 bases and J 9 bases; bases outside gene matches: 11. The CDR3 consists of 16 residues. Here the CDR3 reads CASSLAGQAGIGEQFF. The CDR3 DNA reads as TGTGCCAGCAGCTTAGCCGGCCAAGCGGGGATCGGTGAGCAGTTCTTC.

In this sample, this clonotype turned up a few times. The CDR3 region is CASSEAAAPSKETQYF. CDR3 coding DNA: TGTGCCAGCAGTGAGGCGGCAGCCCCTTCGAAAGAGACCCAGTACTTC. The V and J genes are TRBV2 and TRBJ2-5; D is unclear. The CDR3 contains 16 residues. Germline V lookup: CDR1 SNHLY, CDR2 FYNNEI. V was shortened by 3 bases and J by 3 bases, with 17 bases between the two germline ends.

This clonotype was seen a few times. The chain is built from TRBV12-5 and TRBJ2-1, with a possible D match to TRBD2 (5 bases). Trimming cost V 5 bases and J 3 bases, with 14 bases left between them. The CDR3 has 15 amino acids. Germline CDR1 LGHNT, CDR2 FRNRAP. The CDR3 spells CASGIELDYYNEQFF. For the CDR3, the DNA is TGTGCTAGTGGTATAGAACTCGACTACTACAATGAGCAGTTCTTC.

The sample holds many counts of this clonotype. The chain is built from TRBV12-3 or TRBV12-4 and TRBJ2-5; no clear D gene. The CDR3 spans 12 residues. Trimming left V 6 bases short and J 5 bases short, with 10 bases between. This CDR3 reads CASSGPQETQYF. The DNA of the CDR3 is TGTGCCAGCAGCGGACCTCAGGAGACCCAGTACTTC.

This clonotype was counted between two and nine times. The rearrangement joins TRBV24-1 to TRBJ2-1; TRBD1 is a possible D gene (6 bases). Trimming stripped 3 bases from V and 0 bases from J, with 20 bases between. The CDR3 spans 19 residues. Germline values: CDR1 KGHDR, CDR2 SFDVKD. CDR3 sequence (DNA): TGTGCCACCAGTGATCCTCATAAACCGGGACATAGCTCCTACAATGAGCAGTTCTTC. Translation: CATSDPHKPGHSSYNEQFF.

The chain is built from TRBV29-1 and TRBJ2-2; D perhaps matches TRBD1 (5 bases). This CDR3 has 13 residues. Between the trimmed V and J ends, which lost 6 bases and 7 bases, there was a span of 15 bases. In germline, CDR1 is SQVTM, CDR2 ANQGSEA. CDR3 nucleotide sequence: TGCAGCGTCGGTCTCAAAAGGGGCGGGGAGCTGTTTTTT. Translating it yields CSVGLKRGGELFF.

This clonotype showed up just a few times. The chain has TRBV6-6 and TRBJ2-3; 8 bases are a match to TRBD2. The CDR3 length is 15 residues. With 2 bases clipped from V and 2 bases from J, the junction kept 3 bases outside the gene matches. From germline, CDR1 is MNHNY and CDR2 SVGAGI (reference sequence). The CDR3 region has the DNA TGTGCCAGCAGTTACGGCGGGGGGATCACAGATACGCAGTATTTT. The encoded protein is CASSYGGGITDTQYF.

This clonotype was seen a handful of times. This chain connects TRBV7-8 to TRBJ2-3; 8 nucleotides agree with TRBD2. CDR1 is SGHVS and CDR2 is FQNEAQ in the germline V gene. The CDR3 spans 17 residues. The V and J ends lost 4 bases and 5 bases, in that order; junction bases with no gene match: 14. The CDR3 nucleotides are TGTGCCAGCAGCTCCAAGATAACCGGGGGGGCCGAAGATACGCAGTATTTT. This translates into CASSSKITGGAEDTQYF.

This clonotype was counted only a few times. The chain uses TRBV18 and TRBJ2-5, with 11 positions matching TRBD1. The end of the DNA aligns better with TRBJ2-4, so the J call may be wrong. Germline CDR1 and CDR2: KGHSH and LQKENI. CDR3 length equals 16 residues. CDR3 amino acids: CASSPPGQGVSDIQYF. DNA for the CDR3: TGTGCCAGCTCACCCCCGGGACAGGGGGTGTCGGACATTCAGTACTTC.